This TCR beta chain was captured by sequencing in a study of blood T cell repertoires in COVID-19. Study as a whole: Material from acute and convalescent COVID-19 was sourced from the United States, Italy and Spain. T cells, B-cell-depleted T cells, or PBMCs provided the cDNA or gDNA that served as material.

Trimming stripped 3 bases from V and 10 bases from J, with 12 bases between. Germline V gene lookup returns CDR1 DFQATT and CDR2 SNEGSKA (reference sequence). The CDR3 spans 11 residues. Methods used by the authors: From reference gene primer amplification, estimates of nucleated cell counts were derived. TCRdb's copy holds only in-frame clones and misses some; the assay was immunoSEQ multiplex PCR. That table furnishes V, J and clone size, whereas the DNA furnished D and trimming. The sample holds over 130,000 clones; about nine tenths are singletons and the top ten take about 4.2%. This TCR derives from a woman aged 60-70 years with active or convalescent COVID-19. The V gene is TRBV20-1, the J gene TRBJ1-2; no definite D call. Sequencing was done on a sample of peripheral blood. The CDR3 region has the DNA TGCAGTGCTAGGGGCGGGAGGATCTACACCTTC. Residues: CSARGGRIYTF.